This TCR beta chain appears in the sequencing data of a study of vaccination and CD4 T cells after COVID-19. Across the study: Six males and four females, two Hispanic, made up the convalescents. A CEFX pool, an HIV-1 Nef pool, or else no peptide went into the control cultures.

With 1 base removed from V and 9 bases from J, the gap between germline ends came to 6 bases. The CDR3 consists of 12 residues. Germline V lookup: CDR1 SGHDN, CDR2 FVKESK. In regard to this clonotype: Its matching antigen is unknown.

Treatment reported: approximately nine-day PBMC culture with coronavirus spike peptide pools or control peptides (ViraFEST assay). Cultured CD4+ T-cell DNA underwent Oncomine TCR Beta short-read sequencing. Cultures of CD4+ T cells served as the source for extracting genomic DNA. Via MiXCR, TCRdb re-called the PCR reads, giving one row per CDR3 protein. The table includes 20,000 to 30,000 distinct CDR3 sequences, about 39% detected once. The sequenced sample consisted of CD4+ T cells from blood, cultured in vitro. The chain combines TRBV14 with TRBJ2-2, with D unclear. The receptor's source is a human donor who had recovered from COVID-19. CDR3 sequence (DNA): TGTGCCAGCAGCCAAGTAAACAGGGAGCTGTTTTTT. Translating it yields CASSQVNRELFF.